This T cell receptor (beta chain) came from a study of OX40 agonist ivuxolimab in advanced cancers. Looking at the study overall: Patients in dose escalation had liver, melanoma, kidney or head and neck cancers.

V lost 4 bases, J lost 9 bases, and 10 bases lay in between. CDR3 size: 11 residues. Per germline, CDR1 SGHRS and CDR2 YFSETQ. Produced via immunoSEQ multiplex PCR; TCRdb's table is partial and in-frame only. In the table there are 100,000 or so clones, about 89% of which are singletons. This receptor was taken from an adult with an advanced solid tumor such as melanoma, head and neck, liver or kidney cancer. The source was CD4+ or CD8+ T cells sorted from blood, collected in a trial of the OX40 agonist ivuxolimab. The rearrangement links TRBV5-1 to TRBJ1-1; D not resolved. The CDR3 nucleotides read TGCGCCAGCAGCCGAGACCGAAAAGCTTTCTTT. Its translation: CASSRDRKAFF.